The present TCR beta chain was sequenced within a study of CD8 T cells in Susac syndrome. The RNA, about 0.5 to 1 ug, was put through reverse transcription using random hexamers. The immunoSEQ assay covered 54 Vbeta and 13 Jbeta segments for CDR3. TCRdb independently ran MiXCR on the immunoSEQ multiplex PCR reads; one entry per CDR3 protein. In the table there are some 300,000 distinct CDR3 sequences, approximately 90% of which are singletons. The authors carried out high-throughput sequencing of TCR beta. They applied it to CD8+ and CD4+ T cells obtained from blood. Through negative isolation, CD4+ and CD8+ T cells were obtained, while TEMRA cells were enriched using FACS. CDR1 and CDR2 from the germline V gene are MGHRA and YSYEKL. The CDR3 has 14 residues. V gave up 5 bases and J gave up 4 bases; unmatched junction bases: 4.

Material: CD8+ T cells from PBMCs. The chain employs TRBV4-1 and TRBJ2-2; 7 nucleotides match TRBD2. This clonotype was sampled from a human donor with multiple sclerosis. The CDR3 DNA reads TGCGCCAGCAGCTTCTGGGGGGGCACCGGGGAGCTGTTTTTT. As protein: CASSFWGGTGELFF.